This T cell receptor (beta chain) stems from a study of blood T cell repertoires in COVID-19. The CDR3 has 14 residues. The V segment lost 7 bases and the J segment 3 bases; nucleotides outside the gene matches: 5. Germline V lookup: CDR1 LNHDA, CDR2 SQIVND (reference sequence). Clones were sequenced by immunoSEQ multiplex PCR, and TCRdb holds only the in-frame ones, with some missing. The data contain about 230,000 clones, approximately 84% of them singletons. This clone was seen a single time. This TCR was sampled from a man aged 60 to 75 who had recovered from COVID-19. This chain connects TRBV19 to TRBJ2-2; 7 bases line up with TRBD1. Sample: PBMCs or T cells enriched from blood (not recorded which). CDR3 coding DNA: TGTGCCAGTACGGTACAGGGGTACACCGGGGAGCTGTTTTTT. This encodes CASTVQGYTGELFF.